The following is a T cell receptor (beta chain) sequence with its context. This entry is derived from a study of blood T cell repertoires in COVID-19. Sequencing used immunoSEQ multiplex PCR; TCRdb keeps in-frame clones, though not all of them. Of 300,000 to 350,000 clones in the sample, approximately 88% were seen once. Donors were grouped by their self-reported clinical history. The CDR3 loop spans 13 amino acids. J was trimmed by 7 bases and V by 9 bases; bases with no gene match: 7. Germline values: CDR1 KGHDR, CDR2 SFDVKD. The origin of this receptor is a man younger than 45 who had recovered from COVID-19. Sequences were obtained from PBMCs or T cells enriched from blood (not recorded which). The chain recombines TRBV24-1 with TRBJ1-4; TRBD1 matches 7 bases. CDR3 coding DNA: TGTGCCACCCGAGGGGGCTCAGGTGAAAAACTGTTTTTT. Its translation: CATRGGSGEKLFF.